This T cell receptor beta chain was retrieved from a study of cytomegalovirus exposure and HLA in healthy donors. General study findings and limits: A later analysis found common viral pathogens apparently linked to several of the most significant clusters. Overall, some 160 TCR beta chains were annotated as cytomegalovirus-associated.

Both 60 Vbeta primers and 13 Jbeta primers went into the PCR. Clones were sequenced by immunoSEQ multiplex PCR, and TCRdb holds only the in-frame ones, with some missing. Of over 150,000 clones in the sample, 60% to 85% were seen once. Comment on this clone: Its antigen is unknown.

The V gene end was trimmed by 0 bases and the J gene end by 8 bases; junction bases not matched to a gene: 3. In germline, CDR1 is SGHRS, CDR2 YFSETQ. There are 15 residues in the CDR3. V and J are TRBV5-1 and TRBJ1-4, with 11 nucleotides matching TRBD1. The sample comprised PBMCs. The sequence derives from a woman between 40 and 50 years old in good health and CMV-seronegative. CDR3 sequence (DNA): TGCGCCAGCAGCTTGGCCGGGACAGGGGGAGAAAAACTGTTTTTT. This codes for CASSLAGTGGEKLFF.